This T cell receptor beta chain came from a study of human T cells and chemical hapten exposure. Study-wide findings and caveats: TCRs exceeding 1 in 1000 frequency stayed unchanged with DPC sensitization.

The library gave individual cDNA molecules unique molecular identifiers. TCRdb recomputed calls from the RACE reads with MiXCR, one row per CDR3 protein. The sample holds 350,000 or so distinct CDR3 sequences, approximately 6.9% seen once. Regarding time point: patch test 1, 2 weeks after DPC sensitization. Noted treatment: therapeutic diphenylcyclopropenone sensitization with weekly scalp DPC. A word on this clonotype: Its target is not known.

In germline, CDR1 is SQVTM, CDR2 ANQGSEA. The CDR3 sequence is 12 residues long. Between the trimmed V and J ends, which lost 4 bases and 3 bases, there was a span of 6 bases. The sequence was obtained from a woman younger than 30 with alopecia areata. Some clones in this sample may be carry-over from other donors' samples. The V and J genes are TRBV29-1 and TRBJ2-2; D is undetermined. Sample: whole blood, taken in connection with sensitization to the hapten diphenylcyclopropenone (DPC). CDR3 in amino acids: CSVVWDTGELFF. CDR3 coding DNA: TGCAGCGTTGTGTGGGACACCGGGGAGCTGTTTTTT.